Sequencing of this T cell receptor (beta chain) was carried out in a study of T cell changes during pregnancy in multiple sclerosis (dated by TCRdb to the late 2010s). Some background on the complete study: In women with multiple sclerosis, the researchers looked at how the T cell repertoire shifted as pregnancy progressed.

Details on this clone: Its antigen remains undetermined. Base qualities were left out, and no much larger clone turns up one base away.

V sheds 2 bases and J sheds 2 bases, leaving 6 bases between their ends. Counted from cysteine to phenylalanine, this CDR3 has 13 amino acids. Left in the record is the CDR3 DNA by itself, 39 bases read in frame from the first base. As encoded in the germline V gene, CDR1 is KGHSH while CDR2 is LQKENI. Library preparation employed the immunoSEQ multiplex PCR assay. In TCRdb, the immuneACCESS table is reduced to in-frame sequences with V and J assigned. These tables do not hold every clone; where another copy was compared, an unresolved V gene accounts for under half, and the others remain unexplained. The sample yields tens of thousands of clones; around nine tenths were counted once. The ten largest make up around 3.3% of the sample.

The rearranged segments are TRBV18 and TRBJ1-2, with the D gene too uncertain to name. The TCR originated in a female donor in good health, enrolled as a control in a pregnancy study. This material consisted of peripheral blood, taken in the first trimester of pregnancy. The CDR3 loop reads CASSPDTNYGYTF. The nucleotide sequence is given as TGTGCCAGCTCACCAGACACCAACTATGGCTACACCTTC.